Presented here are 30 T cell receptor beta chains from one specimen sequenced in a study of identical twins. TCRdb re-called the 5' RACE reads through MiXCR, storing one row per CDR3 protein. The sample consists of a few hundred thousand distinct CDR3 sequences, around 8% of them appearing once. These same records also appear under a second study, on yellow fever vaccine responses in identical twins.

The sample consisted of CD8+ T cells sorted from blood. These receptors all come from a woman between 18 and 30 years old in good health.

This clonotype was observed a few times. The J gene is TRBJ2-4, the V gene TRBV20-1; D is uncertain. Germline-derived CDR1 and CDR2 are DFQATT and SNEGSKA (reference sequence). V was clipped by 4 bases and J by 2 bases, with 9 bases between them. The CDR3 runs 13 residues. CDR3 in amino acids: CSAILLTKNIQYF. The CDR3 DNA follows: TGCAGTGCTATACTCCTAACCAAAAACATTCAGTACTTC.

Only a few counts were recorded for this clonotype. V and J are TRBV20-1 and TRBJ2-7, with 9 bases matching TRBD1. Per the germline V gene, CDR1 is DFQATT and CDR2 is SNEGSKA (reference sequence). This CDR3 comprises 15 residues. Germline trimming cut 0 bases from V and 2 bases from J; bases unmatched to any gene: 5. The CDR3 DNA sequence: TGCAGTGCTAGAGATCCCGACAGGGGGACCTACGAGCAGTACTTC. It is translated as CSARDPDRGTYEQYF.

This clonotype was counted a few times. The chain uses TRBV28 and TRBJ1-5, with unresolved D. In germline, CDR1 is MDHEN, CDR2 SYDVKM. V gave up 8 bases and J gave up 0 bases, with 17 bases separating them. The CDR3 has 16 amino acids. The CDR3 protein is CASSLRGSYSNQPQHF. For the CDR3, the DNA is TGTGCCAGCTCACTAAGAGGCAGTTATAGCAATCAGCCCCAGCATTTT.

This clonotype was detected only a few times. The CDR3 loop is CASSQESRGNEQFF. The DNA of the CDR3 is TGTGCCAGCAGCCAAGAGAGTCGGGGCAATGAGCAGTTCTTC. V is TRBV4-2 and J is TRBJ2-1; tentative D call: TRBD2 (5 bases). V gave up 0 bases and J gave up 6 bases, with 9 bases separating them. This CDR3 has 14 amino acids. Germline assignment: CDR1 LGHNA and CDR2 YNFKEQ.

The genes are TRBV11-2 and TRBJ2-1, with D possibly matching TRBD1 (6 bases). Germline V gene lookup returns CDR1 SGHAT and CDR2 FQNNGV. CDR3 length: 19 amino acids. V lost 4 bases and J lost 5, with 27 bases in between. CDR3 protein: CASSSLIPKGQGQDNEQFF. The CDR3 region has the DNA TGTGCCAGCAGCTCCCTTATTCCTAAGGGCCAGGGGCAGGACAATGAGCAGTTCTTC.

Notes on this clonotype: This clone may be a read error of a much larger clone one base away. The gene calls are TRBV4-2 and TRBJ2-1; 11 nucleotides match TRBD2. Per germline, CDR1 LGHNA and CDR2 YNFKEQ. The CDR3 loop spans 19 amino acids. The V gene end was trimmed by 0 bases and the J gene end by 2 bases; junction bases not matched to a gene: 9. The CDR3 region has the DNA TGTGCCAGCAGCCAAGATCCGGGACTAGCGGAGGGCACCTACAATGAGCAGTTCTTC. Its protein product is CASSQDPGLAEGTYNEQFF.

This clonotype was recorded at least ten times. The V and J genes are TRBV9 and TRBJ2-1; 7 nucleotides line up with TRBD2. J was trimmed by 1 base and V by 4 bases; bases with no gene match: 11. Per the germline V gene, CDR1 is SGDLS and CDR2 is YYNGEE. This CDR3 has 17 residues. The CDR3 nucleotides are TGTGCCAGCAGCAGCAACCGGGGAGGGGTTTCCTACAATGAGCAGTTCTTC. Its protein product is CASSSNRGGVSYNEQFF.

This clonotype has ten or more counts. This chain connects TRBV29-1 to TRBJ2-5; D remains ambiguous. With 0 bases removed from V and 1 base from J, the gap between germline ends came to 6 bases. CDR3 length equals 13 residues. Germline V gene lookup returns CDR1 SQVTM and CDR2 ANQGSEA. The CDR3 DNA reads TGCAGCGTTGAAGATCAAGGCCAAGAGACCCAGTACTTC. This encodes CSVEDQGQETQYF.

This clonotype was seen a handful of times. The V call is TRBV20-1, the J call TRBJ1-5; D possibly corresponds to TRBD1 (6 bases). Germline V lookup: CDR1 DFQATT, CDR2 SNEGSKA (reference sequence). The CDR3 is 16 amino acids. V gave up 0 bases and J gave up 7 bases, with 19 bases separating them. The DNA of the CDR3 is TGCAGTGCTAGAGATCGGGGCCAGGGGAACGGGCAGCCCCAGCATTTT. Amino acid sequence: CSARDRGQGNGQPQHF.

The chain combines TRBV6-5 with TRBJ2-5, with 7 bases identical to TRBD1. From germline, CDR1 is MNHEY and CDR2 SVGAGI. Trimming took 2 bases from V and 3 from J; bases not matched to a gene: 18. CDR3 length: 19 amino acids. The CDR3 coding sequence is TGTGCCAGCAGTTACGAGGCGACAGGGATGGGTTCAGGGGAAGAGACCCAGTACTTC. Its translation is CASSYEATGMGSGEETQYF.

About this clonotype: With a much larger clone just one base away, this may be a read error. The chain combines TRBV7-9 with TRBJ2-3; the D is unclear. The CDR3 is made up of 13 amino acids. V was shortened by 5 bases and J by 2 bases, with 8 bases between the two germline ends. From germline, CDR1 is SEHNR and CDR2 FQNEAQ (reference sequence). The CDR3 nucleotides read TGTGCCAGCAGCCGCCTGGCCACAGATACGCAGTATTTT. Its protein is CASSRLATDTQYF.

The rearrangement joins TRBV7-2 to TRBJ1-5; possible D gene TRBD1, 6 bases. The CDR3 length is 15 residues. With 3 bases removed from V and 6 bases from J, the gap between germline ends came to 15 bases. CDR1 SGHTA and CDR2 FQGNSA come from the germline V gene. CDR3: CASSLGHILSQPQHF. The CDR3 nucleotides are TGTGCCAGCAGCTTGGGACACATTTTGAGTCAGCCCCAGCATTTT.

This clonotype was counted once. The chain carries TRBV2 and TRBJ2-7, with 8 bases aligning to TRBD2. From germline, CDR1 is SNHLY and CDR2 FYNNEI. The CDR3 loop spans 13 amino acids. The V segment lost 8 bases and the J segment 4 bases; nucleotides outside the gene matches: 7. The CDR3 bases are TGTGCCAGCCGGGGTAGCGGGGCTTACGAGCAGTACTTC. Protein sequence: CASRGSGAYEQYF. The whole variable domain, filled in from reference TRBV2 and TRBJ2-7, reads EPEVTQTPSHQVTQMGQEVILRCVPISNHLYFYWYRQILGQKVEFLVSFYNNEISEKSEIFDDQFSVERPDGSNFTLKIRSTKLEDSAMYFCASRGSGAYEQYFGPGTRLTVT.

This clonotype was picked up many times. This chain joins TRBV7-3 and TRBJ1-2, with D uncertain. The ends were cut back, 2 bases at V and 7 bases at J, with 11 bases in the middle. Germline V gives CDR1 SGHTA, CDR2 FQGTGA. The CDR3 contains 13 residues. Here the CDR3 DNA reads TGTGCCAGCAGCTTATTCAAGGAGGCTGGCTACACCTTC. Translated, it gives CASSLFKEAGYTF. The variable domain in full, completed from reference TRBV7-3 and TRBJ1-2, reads GAGVSQTPSNKVTEKGKYVELRCDPISGHTALYWYRQSLGQGPEFLIYFQGTGAADDSGLPNDRFFAVRPEGSVSTLKIQRTERGDSAVYLCASSLFKEAGYTFGSGTRLTVV.

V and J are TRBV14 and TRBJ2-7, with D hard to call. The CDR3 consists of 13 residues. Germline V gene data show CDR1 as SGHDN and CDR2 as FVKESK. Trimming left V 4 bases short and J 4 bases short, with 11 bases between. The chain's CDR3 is CASSLLPSYEQYF. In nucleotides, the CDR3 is TGTGCCAGCAGCCTTCTACCGTCTTACGAGCAGTACTTC.

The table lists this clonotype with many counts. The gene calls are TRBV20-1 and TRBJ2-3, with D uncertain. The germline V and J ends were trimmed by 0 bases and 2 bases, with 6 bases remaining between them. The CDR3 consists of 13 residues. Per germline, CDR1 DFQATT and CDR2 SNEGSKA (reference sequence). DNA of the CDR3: TGCAGTGCTAGAGACTGGGACACAGATACGCAGTATTTT. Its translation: CSARDWDTDTQYF.

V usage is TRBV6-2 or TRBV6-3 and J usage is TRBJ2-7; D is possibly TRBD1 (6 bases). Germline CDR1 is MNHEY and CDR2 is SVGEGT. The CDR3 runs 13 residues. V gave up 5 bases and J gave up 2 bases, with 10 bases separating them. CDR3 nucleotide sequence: TGTGCCAGCAGTGGGGGCTCGCCCTACGAGCAGTACTTC. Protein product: CASSGGSPYEQYF.

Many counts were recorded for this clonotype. CDR3 protein: CASSLRQTANTEAFF. CDR3 nucleotide sequence: TGTGCCAGCAGCTTAAGACAGACTGCGAACACTGAAGCTTTCTTT. The rearrangement uses TRBV5-4 and TRBJ1-1; a possible D gene is TRBD1 (5 bases). CDR1 is SGHNT, CDR2 YYREEE, per germline (reference sequence). V was cut by 2 bases and J by 1 base, with 12 bases left in between. The CDR3 contains 15 residues.

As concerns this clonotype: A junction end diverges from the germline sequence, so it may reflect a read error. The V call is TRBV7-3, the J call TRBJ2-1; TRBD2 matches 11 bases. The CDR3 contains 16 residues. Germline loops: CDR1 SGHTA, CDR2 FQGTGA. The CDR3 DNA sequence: TGTGCCGGCAGCTTGACTAGCGGGGACTTCTACAATGAGCAGTTCTTC. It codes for CAGSLTSGDFYNEQFF.

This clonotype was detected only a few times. The CDR3 is CASSSAVAKRGSGELFF. For the CDR3, the DNA is TGTGCCAGCAGCTCCGCCGTGGCCAAGCGCGGTTCCGGGGAGCTGTTTTTT. The V gene is TRBV7-9, the J gene TRBJ2-2; D unresolved. This CDR3 contains 17 residues. The germline gives CDR1 SEHNR, CDR2 FQNEAQ (reference sequence). V lost 4 bases to trimming and J lost 6 bases, with 21 bases between them.

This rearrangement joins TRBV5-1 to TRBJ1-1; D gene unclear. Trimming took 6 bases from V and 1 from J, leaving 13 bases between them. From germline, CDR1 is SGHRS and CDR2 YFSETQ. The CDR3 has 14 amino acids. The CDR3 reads CASNTGGSNTEAFF. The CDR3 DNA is TGCGCCAGCAACACCGGAGGCTCGAACACTGAAGCTTTCTTT.

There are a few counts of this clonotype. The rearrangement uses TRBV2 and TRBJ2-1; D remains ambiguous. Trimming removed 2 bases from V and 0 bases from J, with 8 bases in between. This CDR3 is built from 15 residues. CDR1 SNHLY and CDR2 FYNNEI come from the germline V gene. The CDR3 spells CASSESLSSYNEQFF. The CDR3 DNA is TGTGCCAGCAGTGAAAGCTTAAGCTCCTACAATGAGCAGTTCTTC. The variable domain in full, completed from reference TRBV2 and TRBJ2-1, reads EPEVTQTPSHQVTQMGQEVILRCVPISNHLYFYWYRQILGQKVEFLVSFYNNEISEKSEIFDDQFSVERPDGSNFTLKIRSTKLEDSAMYFCASSESLSSYNEQFFGPGTRLTVL.

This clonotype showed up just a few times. CDR3 nucleotide sequence: TGTGCCAGCAGTCAACAGGGAGGGAGGTCTAATGAAAAACTGTTTTTT. It codes for CASSQQGGRSNEKLFF. The chain is built from TRBV27 and TRBJ1-4; possibly TRBD1 for D (6 bases). Trimming removed 5 bases at V and 3 bases at J, with 16 bases between. Germline loops: CDR1 MNHEY, CDR2 SMNVEV (reference sequence). The CDR3 spans 16 residues.

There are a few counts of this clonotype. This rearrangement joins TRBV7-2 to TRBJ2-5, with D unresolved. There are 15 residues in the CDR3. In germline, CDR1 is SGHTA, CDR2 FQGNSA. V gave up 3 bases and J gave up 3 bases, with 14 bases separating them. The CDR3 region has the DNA TGTGCCAGCAGCTTGGGGTGGGCGCGGAAAGAGACCCAGTACTTC. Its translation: CASSLGWARKETQYF.

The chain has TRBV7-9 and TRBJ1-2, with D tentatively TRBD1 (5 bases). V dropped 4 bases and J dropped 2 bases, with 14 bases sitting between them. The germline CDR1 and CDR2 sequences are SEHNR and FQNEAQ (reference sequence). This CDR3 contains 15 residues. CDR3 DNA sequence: TGTGCCAGCAGCTCAGGAGGGGCGGTCAACTATGGCTACACCTTC. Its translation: CASSSGGAVNYGYTF.

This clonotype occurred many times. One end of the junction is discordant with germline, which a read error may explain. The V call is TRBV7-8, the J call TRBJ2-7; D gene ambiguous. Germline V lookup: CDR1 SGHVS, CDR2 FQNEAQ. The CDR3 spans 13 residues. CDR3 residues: CASSPSPSHEQYF. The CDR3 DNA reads TGTGCCAGCAGCCCTTCCCCCTCCCACGAGCAGTACTTC.

The CDR3 is CASSLGRVGTQYF. Here the CDR3 DNA reads TGTGCCAGCAGTTTGGGCCGGGTCGGTACGCAGTATTTT. The rearrangement links TRBV27 to TRBJ2-3, with D uncertain. V lost 3 bases and J lost 8, with 12 bases in between. The CDR3 runs 13 residues. Per germline, CDR1 MNHEY and CDR2 SMNVEV (reference sequence).

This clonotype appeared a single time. CDR3 region: CASGLAGGSSYEQYF. CDR3 DNA sequence: TGTGCCAGTGGACTAGCGGGGGGAAGCTCCTACGAGCAGTACTTC. V gene TRBV27 combines with J gene TRBJ2-7; the match to TRBD2 covers 14 bases. Unmatched junction bases numbered 4, after V lost 9 bases and J lost 0 bases. Germline V gives CDR1 MNHEY, CDR2 SMNVEV (reference sequence). The CDR3 covers 15 residues.

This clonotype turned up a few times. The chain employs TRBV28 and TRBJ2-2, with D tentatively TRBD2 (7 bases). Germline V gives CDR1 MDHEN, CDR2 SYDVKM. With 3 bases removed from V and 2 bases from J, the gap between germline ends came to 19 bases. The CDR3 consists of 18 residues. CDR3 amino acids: CASSFTHRRGQNTGELFF. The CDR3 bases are TGTGCCAGCAGTTTCACCCACCGGCGGGGGCAAAACACCGGGGAGCTGTTTTTT.

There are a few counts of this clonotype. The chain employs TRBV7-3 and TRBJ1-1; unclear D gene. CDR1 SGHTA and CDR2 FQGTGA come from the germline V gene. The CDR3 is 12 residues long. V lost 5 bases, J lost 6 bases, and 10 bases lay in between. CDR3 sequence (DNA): TGTGCCAGCAGCCTGGACGGCGCTGAAGCTTTCTTT. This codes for CASSLDGAEAFF.